Listed below are T cell receptor beta chains from one sample, sequenced in a study of PD-1 blockade in classical Hodgkin lymphoma. The table came from immunoSEQ multiplex PCR; TCRdb's copy has only in-frame clones and leaves some out. Here the sample spans 9,500 to 14,000 clones, roughly 84% being singletons. Source: CD8+ T cells from blood, taken at baseline. These receptors were obtained from a human donor with classical Hodgkin lymphoma. CDR3s include the opening cysteine and the closing phenylalanine or tryptophan. The order of the fields is CDR3 length, V gene, J gene, clone size, CDR3 protein. The listing skips clone size in some rows; elsewhere it reads once, few, many or a size class.

len: 17
v_gene: TRBV4-1
j_gene: TRBJ2-7
abundance: -
CDR3aa: CASSQPRTSGISYEQYF

len: 12
v_gene: TRBV27
j_gene: TRBJ2-1
abundance: -
CDR3aa: CASSSIYNEQFF

len: 14
v_gene: TRBV19
j_gene: TRBJ2-1
abundance: -
CDR3aa: CASSKWEWGNEQFF

len: 16
v_gene: TRBV28
j_gene: TRBJ1-1
abundance: -
CDR3aa: CASRAIRDRGLRGAFF

len: 14
v_gene: TRBV6-1
j_gene: TRBJ1-3
abundance: once
CDR3aa: CASSGIGSGNTIYF

len: 14
v_gene: TRBV4-1
j_gene: TRBJ1-1
abundance: -
CDR3aa: CASSQDGRNTEAFF

len: 17
v_gene: TRBV27
j_gene: TRBJ2-1
abundance: -
CDR3aa: CASSLSSTSGLYNEQFF

len: 15
v_gene: TRBV5-4
j_gene: TRBJ2-7
abundance: once
CDR3aa: CASGKEGGVPYEQYF

len: 13
v_gene: TRBV7-9
j_gene: TRBJ1-2
abundance: few
CDR3aa: CASSLTGPHGYTF

len: 12
v_gene: TRBV2
j_gene: TRBJ2-1
abundance: -
CDR3aa: CAKSGRGNEQFF

len: 13
v_gene: TRBV11-2
j_gene: TRBJ1-1
abundance: -
CDR3aa: CASSSRQVSEAFF

len: 13
v_gene: TRBV6-4
j_gene: TRBJ2-3
abundance: -
CDR3aa: CASSGGSTDTQYF

len: 14
v_gene: TRBV6-5
j_gene: TRBJ2-1
abundance: -
CDR3aa: CASSYSTSTDEQFF

len: 16
v_gene: TRBV18
j_gene: TRBJ2-2
abundance: -
CDR3aa: CASSLPGWDFTGELFF

len: 15
v_gene: TRBV27
j_gene: TRBJ2-7
abundance: -
CDR3aa: CASSMGPISSYEQYF

len: 15
v_gene: TRBV18
j_gene: TRBJ2-5
abundance: -
CDR3aa: CASSATGDGREAQYF

len: 12
v_gene: TRBV28
j_gene: TRBJ1-1
abundance: -
CDR3aa: CASSLESTEAFF

len: 13
v_gene: TRBV28
j_gene: TRBJ2-7
abundance: -
CDR3aa: CASRTTGTYEQYF

len: 15
v_gene: TRBV6-1
j_gene: TRBJ1-1
abundance: -
CDR3aa: CASSEPLFGETAAFF

len: 15
v_gene: TRBV5-6
j_gene: TRBJ2-1
abundance: -
CDR3aa: CASSLGGRTYNEQFF

len: 13
v_gene: TRBV29-1
j_gene: TRBJ1-2
abundance: -
CDR3aa: CSAYTGGGDGYTF

len: 14
v_gene: TRBV14
j_gene: TRBJ2-2
abundance: -
CDR3aa: CASSLGGNTGELFF

len: 17
v_gene: TRBV7-5
j_gene: TRBJ2-2
abundance: few
CDR3aa: CVRSLTGTSGSTGELFF

len: 15
v_gene: TRBV6-5
j_gene: TRBJ2-2
abundance: -
CDR3aa: CASGSGLPNTGELFF

len: 13
v_gene: TRBV19
j_gene: TRBJ2-2
abundance: -
CDR3aa: CASRLENTGELFF

len: 16
v_gene: TRBV4-2
j_gene: TRBJ1-5
abundance: -
CDR3aa: CASSQEQGASNQPQHF

len: 13
v_gene: TRBV10-1
j_gene: TRBJ2-7
abundance: -
CDR3aa: CASSERGTYEQYF

len: 15
v_gene: TRBV30
j_gene: TRBJ1-2
abundance: few
CDR3aa: CAWSTGTGERYGYTF

len: 14
v_gene: TRBV9
j_gene: TRBJ2-7
abundance: -
CDR3aa: CASSLDRVGGEQYF

len: 14
v_gene: TRBV6-1
j_gene: TRBJ1-4
abundance: -
CDR3aa: CASSVLPENEKLFF

len: 15
v_gene: TRBV4-1
j_gene: TRBJ2-7
abundance: -
CDR3aa: CASSASGLNPYEQYF

len: 14
v_gene: TRBV7-2
j_gene: TRBJ2-7
abundance: -
CDR3aa: CASSLYRQPYEQYF

len: 14
v_gene: TRBV30
j_gene: TRBJ2-7
abundance: -
CDR3aa: CAWSVKREFHEQYF

len: 15
v_gene: TRBV28
j_gene: TRBJ2-7
abundance: few
CDR3aa: CASSLGQASSYEQYF

len: 15
v_gene: TRBV4-1
j_gene: TRBJ1-1
abundance: -
CDR3aa: CASSQGPSADPEAFF

len: 12
v_gene: TRBV10-1
j_gene: TRBJ1-1
abundance: few
CDR3aa: CASSPTGSEAFF

len: 16
v_gene: TRBV4-1
j_gene: TRBJ2-1
abundance: -
CDR3aa: CASSQLAGGAYNEQFF

len: 15
v_gene: TRBV19
j_gene: TRBJ2-1
abundance: few
CDR3aa: CASSILLATYNEQFF

len: 13
v_gene: TRBV4-1
j_gene: TRBJ1-5
abundance: -
CDR3aa: CASSQGINQPQHF

len: 13
v_gene: TRBV30
j_gene: TRBJ2-2
abundance: -
CDR3aa: CASDPSSTGELFF

len: 16
v_gene: TRBV30
j_gene: TRBJ2-2
abundance: -
CDR3aa: CAWSVISGIGPGELFF

len: 12
v_gene: TRBV7-2
j_gene: TRBJ2-7
abundance: -
CDR3aa: CASSPASYEQYF

len: 15
v_gene: TRBV4-1
j_gene: TRBJ1-2
abundance: -
CDR3aa: CASSQEYSRNYGYTF

len: 15
v_gene: TRBV19
j_gene: TRBJ1-5
abundance: -
CDR3aa: CASRALLGNNQPQHF

len: 18
v_gene: TRBV25-1
j_gene: TRBJ2-6
abundance: -
CDR3aa: CASSEPRTGSSGANVLTF

len: 15
v_gene: TRBV19
j_gene: TRBJ2-7
abundance: -
CDR3aa: CASSIAGANTYEQYF

len: 12
v_gene: TRBV13
j_gene: TRBJ2-7
abundance: once
CDR3aa: CASSINPSEQYF

len: 15
v_gene: TRBV5-6
j_gene: TRBJ1-3
abundance: -
CDR3aa: CASSFPEGGGNTIYF

len: 13
v_gene: TRBV6-5
j_gene: TRBJ1-4
abundance: few
CDR3aa: CASSLTGDEKLFF

len: 16
v_gene: TRBV11-2
j_gene: TRBJ2-3
abundance: -
CDR3aa: CASSLGFGGSTDTQYF

len: 14
v_gene: TRBV7-9
j_gene: TRBJ2-7
abundance: few
CDR3aa: CASSLAGRGNEQYF